What follows are 22 T cell receptor beta chains derived from one specimen sequenced in a study of T cells in Graves' hyperthyroidism and ophthalmopathy. Amplification of TCR beta CDR3 regions was performed using RNA transcripts as template. First-round RT-PCR of the TCR CDR3 relied on the HTBI primer set. TCRdb reprocessed the multiplex PCR reads with MiXCR, giving one entry per CDR3 protein. The sample lists approximately 690,000 distinct CDR3 sequences, 20% to 25% occurring once. Sequencing was done on a sample of blood. The source of these receptors is a man aged 25-45 years with Graves' ophthalmopathy.

V usage is TRBV4-1 and J usage is TRBJ1-1; 8 bases are a match to TRBD1. V lost 4 bases and J lost 0; bases outside the gene matches: 7. Per the germline V gene, CDR1 is MGHRA and CDR2 is YSYEKL. The CDR3 sequence is 16 residues long. CDR3 DNA: TGCGCCAGCAGCCCCGGACAGGGAGGCATGAACACTGAAGCTTTCTTT. This gives the protein CASSPGQGGMNTEAFF.

This sequence joins TRBV19 and TRBJ1-1; 7 positions agree with TRBD1. The CDR3 runs to 14 residues. Germline V gene lookup returns CDR1 LNHDA and CDR2 SQIVND (reference sequence). V lost 6 bases to trimming and J lost 3 bases; unmatched junction nucleotides: 7. CDR3 DNA sequence: TGTGCCAGTAGCGTTACAGGGGCGGACACTGAAGCTTTCTTT. It encodes CASSVTGADTEAFF.

This clonotype appeared many times. The V and J genes are TRBV12-3 or TRBV12-4 and TRBJ1-1, with D tentatively TRBD1 (5 bases). The CDR3 consists of 14 residues. V was shortened by 6 bases and J by 6 bases, with 17 bases between the two germline ends. The CDR3 nucleotides are TGTGCCAGCAGCCCCATAACTCAGGGCTCTGAAGCTTTCTTT. This gives the protein CASSPITQGSEAFF.

The chain uses TRBV28 and TRBJ2-7, with D possibly called TRBD1 or TRBD2 (5 bases each). Trimming shortened V by 5 bases and J by 4 bases, and 21 bases separated the two germline ends. This CDR3 has 16 amino acids. Germline V lookup: CDR1 MDHEN, CDR2 SYDVKM. In DNA, the CDR3 is TGTGCCAGCAGTCAACGTACCGGGACCAAATTTTACGAGCAGTACTTC. As protein: CASSQRTGTKFYEQYF.

This clonotype was recorded at least ten times. The V call is TRBV5-1, the J call TRBJ2-7; the D gene could be TRBD1 or TRBD2 (5 bases each). The CDR3 has 15 amino acids. Germline V lookup: CDR1 SGHRS, CDR2 YFSETQ. Trimming shortened V by 4 bases and J by 6 bases, and 20 bases separated the two germline ends. CDR3: CASSPRTGDGGEQYF. The CDR3 nucleotides are TGCGCCAGCAGCCCTCGGACTGGGGACGGCGGCGAGCAGTACTTC.

This clonotype was counted between two and nine times. V usage is TRBV7-9 and J usage is TRBJ2-2, with 10 nucleotides matching TRBD2. The CDR3 has 15 amino acids. CDR1 SEHNR and CDR2 FQNEAQ come from the germline V gene (reference sequence). The V gene end was trimmed by 2 bases and the J gene end by 6 bases; junction bases not matched to a gene: 3. CDR3 loop: CASSLKGTSAGELFF. The CDR3 nucleotides read TGTGCCAGCAGCTTAAAAGGGACTAGCGCCGGGGAGCTGTTTTTT.

This chain connects TRBV6-1 to TRBJ2-6; no reliable D call. Looked up from germline, CDR1 is MNHNS and CDR2 is SASEGT. V lost 6 bases and J 1 base, leaving 7 bases between the germline ends. This CDR3 has 14 residues. CDR3: CASRHTSGANVLTF. CDR3 in DNA: TGTGCCAGCAGACATACTTCTGGGGCCAACGTCCTGACTTTC.

This chain connects TRBV6-1 to TRBJ1-6; D remains unclear. This CDR3 has 13 residues. In germline, CDR1 is MNHNS, CDR2 SASEGT. V lost 7 bases and J 5 bases, leaving 9 bases between the germline ends. CDR3 residues: CASMTDDNSPLHF. Here the CDR3 DNA reads TGTGCCAGCATGACTGATGATAATTCACCCCTCCACTTT.

J is TRBJ2-3 and V is TRBV6-1; possibly TRBD1 for D (6 bases). Germline loops: CDR1 MNHNS, CDR2 SASEGT. Trimming removed 6 bases from V and 3 bases from J, with 19 bases in between. The CDR3 is 16 amino acids. CDR3 in DNA: TGTGCCAGCAGAAAAAGCCCAGGGGCAAGGACAGATACGCAGTATTTT. Its protein product is CASRKSPGARTDTQYF.

This clonotype was counted once. This chain connects TRBV6-2 or TRBV6-3 to TRBJ1-6; no firm D call. Germline lookup yields CDR1 MNHEY and CDR2 SVGEGT. CDR3 length equals 15 residues. Trimming removed 4 bases at V and 7 bases at J, with 14 bases between. Here the CDR3 DNA reads TGTGCCAGCAGTTTGACCTATCGGAGGAATTCACCCCTCCACTTT. Translating gives CASSLTYRRNSPLHF.

This clonotype was counted only a few times. This rearrangement joins TRBV5-1 to TRBJ2-7; 10 bases line up with TRBD2. V lost 0 bases and J lost 2; bases outside the gene matches: 5. This CDR3 is built from 16 residues. Germline V gene data show CDR1 as SGHRS and CDR2 as YFSETQ. The CDR3 DNA follows: TGCGCCAGCAGCTTGGGTTGGACTAGCGGAGCCTACGAGCAGTACTTC. It encodes CASSLGWTSGAYEQYF.

This clonotype was observed at least ten times. The chain has TRBV5-1 and TRBJ2-3; D call uncertain. Germline assignment: CDR1 SGHRS and CDR2 YFSETQ. V gave up 4 bases and J gave up 0 bases, with 9 bases separating them. CDR3 length: 14 amino acids. CDR3 bases: TGCGCCAGCAGCGAACTTGATAGCACAGATACGCAGTATTTT. Protein sequence: CASSELDSTDTQYF.

The sample holds a few counts of this clonotype. The V call is TRBV30, the J call TRBJ2-7, with a weak D call TRBD1 (6 bases). This CDR3 is 14 amino acids long. The V gene's germline CDR1 is GTSNPN and CDR2 SVGIG (reference sequence). V was cut by 2 bases and J by 6 bases, with 17 bases left in between. The CDR3 nucleotides are TGTGCCTGGAGTCTCCAGGGGTTGGCTGTCGAGCAGTACTTC. It specifies CAWSLQGLAVEQYF.

There are many counts of this clonotype. The gene calls are TRBV6-1 and TRBJ1-5, with D hard to call. The ends were cut back, 5 bases at V and 1 base at J, with 18 bases in the middle. Germline assignment: CDR1 MNHNS and CDR2 SASEGT. The CDR3 has 17 residues. In nucleotides, the CDR3 is TGTGCCAGCAGTTATGTGCCTCCCAAGGAGAGCAATCAGCCCCAGCATTTT. Translation gives CASSYVPPKESNQPQHF.

A few counts support this clonotype. The chain couples TRBV6-4 to TRBJ2-3; TRBD2 matches at 8 bases. Germline V gene lookup returns CDR1 MRHNA and CDR2 SNTAGT. CDR3 size: 18 residues. V gave up 2 bases and J gave up 6 bases; unmatched junction bases: 16. CDR3 sequence: CASSDGGRGTSSSDTQYF. CDR3 bases: TGTGCCAGCAGTGACGGGGGTCGGGGGACTAGTTCGTCTGATACGCAGTATTTT.

This clonotype has a count of ten or more. This chain connects TRBV18 to TRBJ2-7; unclear D gene. Trimming left V 0 bases short and J 3 bases short, with 12 bases between. The CDR3 has 15 residues. The germline gives CDR1 KGHSH, CDR2 LQKENI. CDR3 in amino acids: CASSPPVVLGYEQYF. CDR3 nucleotide sequence: TGTGCCAGCTCACCACCGGTTGTTCTCGGCTACGAGCAGTACTTC.

J is TRBJ2-7 and V is TRBV20-1; 9 bases map to TRBD2. This CDR3 has 16 amino acids. V was clipped by 1 base and J by 6 bases; unmatched bases: 13. CDR1 is DFQATT, CDR2 SNEGSKA, per germline (reference sequence). CDR3 in amino acids: CSARGWASGTFLEQYF. In nucleotides, the CDR3 is TGCAGTGCTAGAGGGTGGGCTAGCGGGACATTCCTCGAGCAGTACTTC.

Turning to this clonotype: One end of the junction varies from germline; a read error may be responsible. This sequence joins TRBV5-1 and TRBJ2-1; D remains unclear. Looked up from germline, CDR1 is SGHRS and CDR2 is YFSETQ. The CDR3 covers 13 residues. As DNA, the CDR3 is TGCGCCAGCAGCTTTACAGTACACAATGAGCGGTTCTTC. This encodes CASSFTVHNERFF.

Concerning this clonotype itself: A much larger clone sits a single nucleotide away, making a read error possible. This sequence joins TRBV12-3 or TRBV12-4 and TRBJ1-1, with a possible D match to TRBD1 (5 bases). The CDR3 is 15 residues long. The V gene lost 5 bases and the J gene lost 1 base, with 14 bases spanning the gap. The CDR3 region is CASSATGTSNTEAFF. The CDR3 DNA reads as TGTGCCAGCAGTGCGACCGGGACGTCGAACACTGAAGCTTTCTTT.

V gene TRBV20-1 combines with J gene TRBJ2-1; D remains ambiguous. CDR3 size: 13 residues. Germline CDR1 is DFQATT and CDR2 is SNEGSKA (reference sequence). This CDR3 is CNEHSSRNNEQFF. CDR3 DNA: TGCAATGAGCACAGTAGCAGAAACAATGAGCAGTTCTTC.

This sequence joins TRBV2 and TRBJ2-5; the match to TRBD2 covers 7 bases. CDR3 length equals 18 residues. Trimming at V came to 4 bases and at J to 0 bases, leaving 14 bases not matched to a gene. Germline loops: CDR1 SNHLY, CDR2 FYNNEI. The CDR3: CASSAWSGDYLYQETQYF. CDR3 DNA: TGTGCCAGCAGTGCCTGGAGCGGGGACTACCTGTACCAAGAGACCCAGTACTTC.

The count of this clonotype is one. The germline gene is not matched at one end of the junction; a read error may be the cause. The genes are TRBV28 and TRBJ2-5, with D maybe TRBD1 (5 bases). The germline V gene encodes CDR1 MDHEN and CDR2 SYDVKM. The CDR3 totals 14 residues. In nucleotides, the CDR3 is TGTGCCAGCAGCCAAGGATCCGGTGGGGCTATAAGGGACTTC. It specifies CASSQGSGGAIRDF.